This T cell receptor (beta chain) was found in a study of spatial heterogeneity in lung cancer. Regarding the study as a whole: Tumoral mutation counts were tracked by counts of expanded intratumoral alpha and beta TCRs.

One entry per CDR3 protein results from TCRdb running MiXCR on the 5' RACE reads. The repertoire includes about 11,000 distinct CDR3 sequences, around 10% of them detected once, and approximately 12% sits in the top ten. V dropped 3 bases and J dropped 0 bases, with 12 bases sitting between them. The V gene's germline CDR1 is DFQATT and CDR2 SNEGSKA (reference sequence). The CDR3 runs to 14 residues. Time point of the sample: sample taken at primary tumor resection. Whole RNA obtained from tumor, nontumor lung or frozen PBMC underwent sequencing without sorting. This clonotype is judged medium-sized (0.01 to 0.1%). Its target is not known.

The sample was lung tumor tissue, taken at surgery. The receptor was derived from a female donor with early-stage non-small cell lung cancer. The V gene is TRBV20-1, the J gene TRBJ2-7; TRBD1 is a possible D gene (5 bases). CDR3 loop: CSAREGASSYEQYF. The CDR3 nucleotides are TGCAGTGCTAGGGAAGGGGCCAGCTCCTACGAGCAGTACTTC.